The TCR beta chain under discussion was sequenced for a study of blood T cell repertoires in COVID-19. On the study more broadly: Samples came from the United States, Italy and Spain, spanning acute and convalescent COVID-19.

The Seattle patients joined while their infection was active and were tracked longitudinally afterward. Original processing methods: Estimated nucleated cell counts came from reference gene primer amplification. Only in-frame clones appear in the TCRdb table, and some are missing; sequencing was by immunoSEQ multiplex PCR. The DNA was the basis for D and trimming; V, J and clone size are from that table. The sample lists about 170,000 clones; approximately 90% were seen once. The CDR3 runs to 15 residues. Per the germline V gene, CDR1 is GTSNPN and CDR2 is SVGIG (reference sequence). V gave up 2 bases and J gave up 0 bases, with 12 bases separating them.

This chain uses TRBV30 with TRBJ2-3; D gene ambiguous. The sequenced sample was peripheral blood. This clonotype was sampled from a man aged 18 to 29 with COVID-19, enrolled during active disease. The DNA for the CDR3 is TGTGCCTGGAGTTCCGGAAGGAGAAGCACAGATACGCAGTATTTT. Residues: CAWSSGRRSTDTQYF.